The 5 T cell receptor beta chains below were found in one sample sequenced in a study of cytomegalovirus exposure and HLA in healthy donors. The primer mix had 60 Vbeta and 13 Jbeta primers. The assay was immunoSEQ multiplex PCR, and TCRdb's table has in-frame clones only and misses some. The sample includes around 170,000 clones, approximately 84% of them seen just once. The sequencing sample was made of PBMCs. The receptors were sampled from a middle-aged man in good health and CMV-seronegative.

Here the CDR3 reads CASSQGTGVYGYTF. The DNA for the CDR3 is TGCGCCAGCAGCCAAGGGACAGGGGTCTATGGCTACACCTTC. The V gene is TRBV4-3, the J gene TRBJ1-2, with 9 nucleotides matching TRBD1. The length of the CDR3 is 14 residues. Trimming removed 1 base from V and 4 bases from J; junction bases left unmatched: 1. Looked up from germline, CDR1 is LGHNA and CDR2 is YSLEER.

The rearrangement joins TRBV10-2 to TRBJ2-5; possibly TRBD2 for D (5 bases). The germline V gene has CDR1 WSHSY and CDR2 SAAADI. Trimming pared 3 bases from V and 5 bases from J, leaving 13 bases between. The CDR3 is made up of 14 amino acids. CDR3 loop: CASSDYGRRETQYF. The DNA for the CDR3 is TGCGCCAGCAGTGATTATGGCAGGAGGGAGACCCAGTACTTC.

This clone was found once. The rearrangement uses TRBV12-5 and TRBJ2-1; 9 bases map to TRBD2. The V gene's germline CDR1 is LGHNT and CDR2 FRNRAP. The CDR3 extends over 18 amino acids. J was trimmed by 4 bases and V by 1 base; bases with no gene match: 11. The CDR3, as DNA: TGTGCTAGTGGTTTGGCCCCCGGGACTAGCTTGAGATACAATGAGCAGTTCTTC. The encoded protein is CASGLAPGTSLRYNEQFF.

The chain carries TRBV18 and TRBJ1-2; D is unclear. With 3 bases removed from V and 7 bases from J, the gap between germline ends came to 12 bases. Per germline, CDR1 KGHSH and CDR2 LQKENI. The CDR3 extends over 13 amino acids. The CDR3 region has the DNA TGTGCCAGCTCACCGGACTCATCGGGTGGCTACACCTTC. It is translated as CASSPDSSGGYTF.

This chain joins TRBV4-1 and TRBJ2-7, with a possible D match to TRBD1 (6 bases). The V gene lost 4 bases and the J gene lost 2 bases, with 18 bases spanning the gap. Germline CDR1 is MGHRA and CDR2 is YSYEKL. CDR3 size: 16 residues. This chain's CDR3 is CASSLVGHPSAYEQYF. The CDR3 DNA sequence: TGCGCCAGCAGCCTTGTGGGACACCCAAGCGCCTACGAGCAGTACTTC.